The 13 T cell receptor beta chains in this list originate from one sample, sequenced in a study of cytomegalovirus exposure and HLA in healthy donors. 60 Vbeta and 13 Jbeta primers were used in PCR. Sequencing used immunoSEQ multiplex PCR; TCRdb keeps in-frame clones, though not all of them. The sample holds approximately 170,000 clones; 60% to 85% are singletons and the top ten take roughly 7.4%. The source material was PBMCs. These receptors were taken from a male donor in good health and CMV-seropositive.

The gene calls are TRBV19 and TRBJ1-1; D unresolved. V lost 6 bases and J 4 bases, leaving 15 bases between the germline ends. The germline gives CDR1 LNHDA, CDR2 SQIVND (reference sequence). CDR3 length: 14 residues. This CDR3 reads CASSSLGVGTEAFF. The CDR3 nucleotides read TGTGCCAGTAGCTCATTGGGCGTAGGCACTGAAGCTTTCTTT.

This chain joins TRBV5-1 and TRBJ1-4, with D maybe TRBD1 (6 bases). Deletions cut 2 bases from V and 6 bases from J, with 11 bases between. Germline V gene sequence: CDR1 SGHRS, CDR2 YFSETQ. The CDR3 loop spans 14 amino acids. The CDR3 region is CASSLQGWDEKLFF. In DNA form, the CDR3 reads TGCGCCAGCAGCTTACAGGGTTGGGATGAAAAACTGTTTTTT.

V is TRBV9 and J is TRBJ2-5; perhaps TRBD2 as D (5 bases). This CDR3 comprises 14 residues. Deletions cut 0 bases from V and 4 bases from J, with 10 bases between. Germline assignment: CDR1 SGDLS and CDR2 YYNGEE. CDR3 region: CASSVAGSLETQYF. As DNA, the CDR3 is TGTGCCAGCAGCGTAGCGGGGTCTCTAGAGACCCAGTACTTC.

This clone was picked up a small number of times. The V gene is TRBV10-3, the J gene TRBJ2-7; maybe TRBD2 (6 bases). Per germline, CDR1 ENHRY and CDR2 SYGVKD. The CDR3 runs 11 residues. V shed 6 bases and J shed 4 bases, with 7 bases lying between them. The CDR3 is CAISREYEQYF. CDR3 DNA sequence: TGTGCCATCAGCCGGGAGTACGAGCAGTACTTC.

This clone appeared a few times. The V and J genes are TRBV9 and TRBJ2-3; 8 bases match TRBD2. Unmatched junction bases numbered 3, after V lost 0 bases and J lost 3 bases. CDR3 size: 15 residues. The germline V gene encodes CDR1 SGDLS and CDR2 YYNGEE. Here the CDR3 reads CASSVGSGTTDTQYF. In nucleotides, the CDR3 is TGTGCCAGCAGCGTAGGTAGCGGGACGACAGATACGCAGTATTTT.

The chain has TRBV2 and TRBJ2-7; D is unresolved. Germline V CDR1 and CDR2: SNHLY, FYNNEI. With 7 bases removed from V and 1 base from J, the gap between germline ends came to 11 bases. The CDR3 extends over 13 amino acids. The CDR3 region is CASIQTVSYEQYF. The CDR3 nucleotides read TGTGCCAGCATCCAGACTGTATCCTACGAGCAGTACTTC. Looking up the rest from reference TRBV2 and TRBJ2-7 gives the full variable domain: EPEVTQTPSHQVTQMGQEVILRCVPISNHLYFYWYRQILGQKVEFLVSFYNNEISEKSEIFDDQFSVERPDGSNFTLKIRSTKLEDSAMYFCASIQTVSYEQYFGPGTRLTVT.

This chain links TRBV30 with TRBJ1-6, with 8 bases aligning to TRBD1. With V trimmed by 0 bases and J by 10 bases, 8 bases remained unmatched. Germline V gives CDR1 GTSNPN, CDR2 SVGIG (reference sequence). The CDR3 runs 15 residues. For the CDR3, the DNA is TGTGCCTGGAGTGTACGGGGACAGGTGGTATCACCCCTCCACTTT. Translated, it gives CAWSVRGQVVSPLHF. Drawing the rest from reference TRBV30 and TRBJ1-6, the complete variable domain is SQTIHQWPATLVQPVGSPLSLECTVEGTSNPNLYWYRQAAGRGLQLLFYSVGIGQISSEVPQNLSASRPQDRQFILSSKKLLLSDSGFYLCAWSVRGQVVSPLHFGNGTRLTVT.

The chain joins TRBV11-3 to TRBJ2-4; perhaps TRBD2 as D (6 bases). CDR1 and CDR2 from the germline V gene are SGHNT and YENEEA. The V and J ends lost 1 base and 13 bases respectively, with 11 bases between them. The length of the CDR3 is 12 residues. The CDR3 region has the DNA TGTGCCAGCAGCTTAGGCTCAGGAGGGCAGTACTTC. This codes for CASSLGSGGQYF.

The chain recombines TRBV30 with TRBJ2-7, with TRBD2 identical over 9 bases. The CDR3 spans 17 residues. The trim removed 3 bases at V and 4 bases at J, leaving 16 bases unmatched. Per germline, CDR1 GTSNPN and CDR2 SVGIG (reference sequence). CDR3 sequence reads: CAWRLHGGTSWRYEQYF. CDR3 coding DNA: TGTGCCTGGAGGCTACACGGGGGGACTAGCTGGCGATACGAGCAGTACTTC.

V gene TRBV7-8 combines with J gene TRBJ1-5, with unresolved D. The CDR3 totals 15 residues. From germline, CDR1 is SGHVS and CDR2 FQNEAQ. Trimming cost V 5 bases and J 3 bases, with 14 bases left between them. The CDR3 protein is CASSPRIWANQPQHF. CDR3 in DNA: TGTGCCAGCAGCCCCAGGATATGGGCCAATCAGCCCCAGCATTTT. The full variable domain, its missing parts supplied by reference TRBV7-8 and TRBJ1-5, is GAGVSQSPRYKVAKRGQDVALRCDPISGHVSLFWYQQALGQGPEFLTYFQNEAQLDKSGLPSDRFFAERPEGSVSTLKIQRTQQEDSAVYLCASSPRIWANQPQHFGDGTRLSIL.

The V call is TRBV10-2, the J call TRBJ1-1; D is uncertain. The CDR3 length is 11 residues. Per germline, CDR1 WSHSY and CDR2 SAAADI. The ends were cut back, 4 bases at V and 3 bases at J, with 3 bases in the middle. Written as DNA, the CDR3 is TGCGCCAGCAGTGCGTACACTGAAGCTTTCTTT. Translating gives CASSAYTEAFF.

The chain has TRBV6-6 and TRBJ1-5; weak D call: TRBD1 (5 bases). The V and J ends lost 6 bases and 1 base respectively, with 13 bases between them. The CDR3 extends over 15 amino acids. Germline assignment: CDR1 MNHNY and CDR2 SVGAGI (reference sequence). CDR3 DNA sequence: TGTGCCAGCAGCACCTTCGCAGGGAGCAATCAGCCCCAGCATTTT. Protein sequence: CASSTFAGSNQPQHF.

V and J are TRBV7-9 and TRBJ2-7; 8 nucleotides align to TRBD1. V shed 4 bases and J 3 bases; nucleotides not matched to a gene: 5. The CDR3 extends over 14 amino acids. Germline V CDR1 and CDR2: SEHNR, FQNEAQ (reference sequence). The CDR3 is CASSSRQGNYEQYF. In DNA, the CDR3 is TGTGCCAGCAGCTCCCGACAGGGGAACTACGAGCAGTACTTC.